What follows is one T cell receptor beta chain and its context. Its antigen remains unidentified. From RNA transcripts, TCR beta CDR3 regions were amplified. Carried out on the TCR CDR3, a first-round RT-PCR used the HTBI primer set. TCRdb recomputed calls from the multiplex PCR reads with MiXCR, one row per CDR3 protein. The table includes about 480,000 distinct CDR3 sequences, 13% to 15% detected once. CDR3 length: 15 amino acids. V shed 5 bases and J 5 bases; nucleotides not matched to a gene: 4. The germline gives CDR1 MDHEN, CDR2 SYDVKM. This entry comes from a study of T cells in Graves' hyperthyroidism and ophthalmopathy. Across the study: Peripheral blood specimens were obtained at initial diagnosis, prior to any treatment.

Absence of ophthalmopathy progression within 18 months defined stable Graves' hyperthyroidism. Study-wide findings and caveats: Expanded thyroid clonotypes (above 0.001) were mostly also found in blood.

The J gene is TRBJ2-7, the V gene TRBV28; 15 positions agree with TRBD2. Sequenced sample: blood. This receptor was taken from a woman between 18 and 29 years old with Graves' hyperthyroidism. CDR3 DNA: TGTGCCAGCAGTCCCGGGACTAGCGGGAGGAACGAGCAGTACTTC. This translates into CASSPGTSGRNEQYF. Based on the CDR3 plus reference TRBV28 and TRBJ2-7, the full variable domain is DVKVTQSSRYLVKRTGEKVFLECVQDMDHENMFWYRQDPGLGLRLIYFSYDVKMKEKGDIPEGYSVSREKKERFSLILESASTNQTSMYLCASSPGTSGRNEQYFGPGTRLTVT.